One sample yielded the 23 T cell receptor beta chains listed below, sequenced in a study of blood T cells in healthy people across ages. The use of a sample-barcoded 5' primer and a J-beta primer mix characterized a second PCR of roughly 6 to 12 cycles. Each CDR3 protein gets one entry after TCRdb re-called the 5' RACE reads with MiXCR. Found here are roughly 1,500,000 distinct CDR3 sequences, approximately 42% of them singletons; the top ten hold 7% to 9.5%. Input material: blood. These TCRs come from a woman between 18 and 30 years old in good health.

V and J are TRBV12-3 or TRBV12-4 and TRBJ1-2; unclear D gene. CDR3 length equals 14 residues. Between the trimmed V and J ends, which lost 5 bases and 5 bases, there was a span of 15 bases. The CDR3 DNA is TGTGCCAGCAGTGGGCTAAGTCACTTTTATGGCTACACCTTC. Translating gives CASSGLSHFYGYTF.

The V call is TRBV6-1, the J call TRBJ2-7; 7 positions match TRBD2. The better agreement between TRBJ2-5 and the DNA end casts doubt on the J call. This CDR3 region has 14 residues. In germline, CDR1 is MNHNS, CDR2 SASEGT. The CDR3 loop reads CASSEWGGVETQYF. Written as DNA, the CDR3 is TGTGCCAGCAGTGAATGGGGGGGTGTGGAGACCCAGTACTTC.

The J gene is TRBJ2-1, the V gene TRBV6-1; D perhaps matches TRBD1 (6 bases). Trimming removed 1 base at V and 9 bases at J, with 13 bases between. CDR1 and CDR2 (germline): MNHNS, SASEGT. This CDR3 contains 14 residues. In DNA, the CDR3 is TGTGCCAGCAGTGAAGTGCAGGGGTTCGGTGAGCAGTTCTTC. It specifies CASSEVQGFGEQFF.

V is TRBV7-8 and J is TRBJ2-3; 8 nucleotides line up with TRBD2. Germline assignment: CDR1 SGHVS and CDR2 FQNEAQ. The J segment lost 5 bases and the V segment lost 2 bases, leaving 12 bases of the junction unmatched. The CDR3 runs to 17 residues. In DNA form, the CDR3 reads TGTGCCAGCAGCTTACCAACCGGGGGGGGGATTAGAGATACGCAGTATTTT. Its translation: CASSLPTGGGIRDTQYF.

This clonotype was seen a few times. The CDR3 sequence: CASSLRVAGGRDTQYF. Written as DNA, the CDR3 is TGTGCCAGCAGCTTAAGGGTAGCGGGGGGGAGAGATACGCAGTATTTT. This sequence joins TRBV7-3 and TRBJ2-3, with TRBD2 matching 11 bases. CDR1 is SGHTA, CDR2 FQGTGA, per germline. J was trimmed by 5 bases and V by 1 base; bases with no gene match: 5. This CDR3 contains 16 residues.

V is TRBV21-1 and J is TRBJ1-1; TRBD1 reflects the table's D call only, with no check against the DNA. TRBV21-1 is assigned pseudogene status. The CDR3 has 13 amino acids. CDR3 coding DNA: TGTGCCAGCAGCAAAGATGCATACAGGGGAGCTTTCTTT. Residues: CASSKDAYRGAFF.

The chain combines TRBV27 with TRBJ2-3; no reliable D call. The CDR3 covers 14 residues. Trimming removed 6 bases at V and 4 bases at J, with 14 bases between. CDR1 and CDR2 (germline): MNHEY, SMNVEV (reference sequence). CDR3 residues: CASRSGVWADTQYF. CDR3 DNA: TGTGCCAGCAGGTCTGGGGTTTGGGCAGATACGCAGTATTTT.

Here the CDR3 DNA reads TGTGCCAGCACCACCGACATTTCCTACGAGCAGTACTTC. It is translated as CASTTDISYEQYF. The chain is built from TRBV7-2 and TRBJ2-7; D unclear. CDR3 length: 13 residues. The germline gives CDR1 SGHTA, CDR2 FQGNSA. Trimming shortened V by 7 bases and J by 1 base, and 11 bases separated the two germline ends. Full variable domain (rest looked up from reference TRBV7-2 and TRBJ2-7): GAGVSQSPSNKVTEKGKDVELRCDPISGHTALYWYRQSLGQGLEFLIYFQGNSAPDKSGLPSDRFSAERTGGSVSTLTIQRTQQEDSAVYLCASTTDISYEQYFGPGTRLTVT.

This clonotype was seen a handful of times. The chain employs TRBV6-1 and TRBJ1-5; a weak D match, TRBD1 (5 bases). The CDR3 has 16 amino acids. CDR1 and CDR2 (germline): MNHNS, SASEGT. With 6 bases removed from V and 0 bases from J, the gap between germline ends came to 15 bases. Written as DNA, the CDR3 is TGTGCCAGCAGCCCCTTGACAGTGAATAGCAATCAGCCCCAGCATTTT. This translates into CASSPLTVNSNQPQHF.

CDR3 loop: CASSPPGVLNTEAFF. The CDR3 DNA sequence: TGTGCCAGCAGTCCCCCGGGGGTCCTTAACACTGAAGCTTTCTTT. J is TRBJ1-1 and V is TRBV12-3 or TRBV12-4, with TRBD1 as a possible D gene (5 bases). V was cut by 5 bases and J by 2 bases, with 15 bases left in between. This CDR3 comprises 15 residues.

On this clonotype itself: Germline is not matched at one junction end, which may reflect a read error. The V gene is TRBV29-1, the J gene TRBJ1-6, with TRBD1 matching over 7 bases. The CDR3 extends over 12 amino acids. The germline V gene encodes CDR1 SQVTM and CDR2 ANQGSEA. The CDR3 is CSAGDSNSHLHF. DNA for the CDR3: TGCAGCGCCGGGGACAGTAATTCACACCTCCACTTT.

In its sample, this clonotype was seen once. The chain links TRBV28 to TRBJ2-5; a possible D gene is TRBD1 (5 bases). The end of the DNA aligns better with TRBJ2-7, so the J call may be wrong. Germline lookup yields CDR1 MDHEN and CDR2 SYDVKM. This CDR3 has 14 residues. The CDR3 coding sequence is TGTGCCAGCACCTCTTTGGAACAGGACTACGAGCAGTACTTC. Amino acid sequence: CASTSLEQDYEQYF.

Only a few counts were recorded for this clonotype. V is TRBV4-2 and J is TRBJ1-6; D call uncertain. The V and J ends lost 0 bases and 5 bases respectively, with 8 bases between them. The CDR3 contains 15 residues. From germline, CDR1 is LGHNA and CDR2 YNFKEQ. The CDR3, as DNA: TGTGCCAGCAGCCAAGAGAGGCAAGATAATTCACCCCTCCACTTT. Translating it yields CASSQERQDNSPLHF.

This chain connects TRBV20-1 to TRBJ1-5; the match to TRBD1 covers 9 bases. The CDR3 has 13 residues. The germline V gene has CDR1 DFQATT and CDR2 SNEGSKA (reference sequence). V was pared by 5 bases and J by 6 bases, with 5 bases of the junction left unmatched. The CDR3 sequence: CSAPGQGGQPQHF. CDR3 nucleotide sequence: TGCAGTGCTCCGGGACAGGGCGGTCAGCCCCAGCATTTT.

This chain uses TRBV3-1 with TRBJ2-7, with 8 bases that match TRBD2. The CDR3 contains 15 residues. The ends lost 0 bases at V and 7 bases at J; junction bases unmatched: 8. CDR1 and CDR2 (germline): LGHDT, YNNKEL (reference sequence). CDR3 amino acids: CASSQDTSGKKEQYF. In nucleotides, the CDR3 is TGTGCCAGCAGCCAAGACACTAGCGGAAAAAAAGAGCAGTACTTC.

Only a few counts were recorded for this clonotype. The chain employs TRBV27 and TRBJ1-6, with TRBD1 as a possible D gene (6 bases). V lost 6 bases and J 10 bases, leaving 16 bases between the germline ends. CDR1 is MNHEY, CDR2 SMNVEV, per germline (reference sequence). The CDR3 sequence is 14 residues long. CDR3 nucleotide sequence: TGTGCCAGCAGAGGGCCGGGACAATGGTCACCCCTCCACTTT. Translating it yields CASRGPGQWSPLHF.

This clonotype was counted only a few times. The rearrangement uses TRBV6-6 and TRBJ2-1; 7 bases match TRBD2. J was trimmed by 10 bases and V by 7 bases; bases with no gene match: 13. This CDR3 region has 14 residues. Germline V gives CDR1 MNHNY, CDR2 SVGAGI (reference sequence). CDR3 coding DNA: TGTGCCAGCACAAAAGCGGGATCCCTAGGGGAGCAGTTCTTC. Translation: CASTKAGSLGEQFF.

The J gene is TRBJ1-3, the V gene TRBV18; 7 nucleotides match TRBD1. Germline CDR1 and CDR2: KGHSH and LQKENI. The CDR3 runs 15 residues. V lost 8 bases, J lost 0 bases, and 7 bases stayed unmatched. CDR3 DNA sequence: TGTGCCAGCCAACGTGACAGGGCCTCTGGAAACACCATATATTTT. Its protein is CASQRDRASGNTIYF.

This clonotype was observed once. V usage is TRBV9 and J usage is TRBJ1-1; a possible D gene is TRBD1 (5 bases). This CDR3 has 15 amino acids. Between the trimmed V and J ends, which lost 0 bases and 5 bases, there was a span of 14 bases. Germline CDR1 reads SGDLS; CDR2 reads YYNGEE. Written as DNA, the CDR3 is TGTGCCAGCAGCGTAGATCAGGGTCTCTCTACTGAAGCTTTCTTT. Amino acids: CASSVDQGLSTEAFF.

The V call is TRBV7-9, the J call TRBJ2-1; 8 bases are a match to TRBD2. Germline lookup yields CDR1 SEHNR and CDR2 FQNEAQ (reference sequence). V was clipped by 7 bases and J by 6 bases; unmatched bases: 11. CDR3 length equals 15 residues. In DNA form, the CDR3 reads TGTGCCAGCAAGGGTGCGGGAGGACCCCCCAATGAGCAGTTCTTC. This gives the protein CASKGAGGPPNEQFF.

The chain has TRBV4-1 and TRBJ2-7; 9 bases line up with TRBD2. V was pared by 2 bases and J by 0 bases, with 8 bases of the junction left unmatched. CDR3 length: 17 residues. The V gene's germline CDR1 is MGHRA and CDR2 YSYEKL. CDR3 bases: TGCGCCAGCAGCCAATCTCAGCCTAGCGGGAACTCCTACGAGCAGTACTTC. As protein: CASSQSQPSGNSYEQYF.

The chain recombines TRBV12-3 or TRBV12-4 with TRBJ2-2; D is unresolved. The CDR3 is 13 amino acids. V dropped 6 bases and J dropped 4 bases, with 9 bases sitting between them. In nucleotides, the CDR3 is TGTGCCAGCAGCCAGATGGTCACCGGGGAGCTGTTTTTT. Protein: CASSQMVTGELFF.

The gene calls are TRBV20-1 and TRBJ2-3; possible D gene TRBD2, 6 bases. Germline V gives CDR1 DFQATT, CDR2 SNEGSKA (reference sequence). With 3 bases removed from V and 1 base from J, the gap between germline ends came to 14 bases. The length of the CDR3 is 15 residues. The CDR3 spells CSASPPRDRTDTQYF. As DNA, the CDR3 is TGCAGTGCTAGCCCCCCGCGGGACCGCACAGATACGCAGTATTTT.